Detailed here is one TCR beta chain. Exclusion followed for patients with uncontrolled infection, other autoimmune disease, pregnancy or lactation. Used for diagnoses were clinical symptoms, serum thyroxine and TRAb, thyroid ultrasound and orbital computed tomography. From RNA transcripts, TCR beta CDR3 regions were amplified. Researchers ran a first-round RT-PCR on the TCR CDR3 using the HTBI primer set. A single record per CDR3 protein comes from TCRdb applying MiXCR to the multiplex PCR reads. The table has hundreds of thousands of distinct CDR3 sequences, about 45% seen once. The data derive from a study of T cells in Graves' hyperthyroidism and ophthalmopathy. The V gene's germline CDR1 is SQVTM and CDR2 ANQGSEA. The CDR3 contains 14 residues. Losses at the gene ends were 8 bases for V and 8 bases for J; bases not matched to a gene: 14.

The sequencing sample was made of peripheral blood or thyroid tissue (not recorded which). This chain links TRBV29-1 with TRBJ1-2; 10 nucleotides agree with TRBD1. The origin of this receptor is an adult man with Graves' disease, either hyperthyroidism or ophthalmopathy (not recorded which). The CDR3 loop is CSSLPTGTGAGYTF. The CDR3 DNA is TGCAGCAGCCTCCCGACCGGGACAGGGGCGGGCTACACCTTC. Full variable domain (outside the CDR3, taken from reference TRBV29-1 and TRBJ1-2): SAVISQKPSRDICQRGTSLTIQCQVDSQVTMMFWYRQQPGQSLTLIATANQGSEATYESGFVIDKFPISRPNLTFSTLTVSNMSPEDSSIYLCSSLPTGTGAGYTFGSGTRLTVV.